These T cell receptor beta chains were read from a single sample in a study of T cells in Graves' hyperthyroidism and ophthalmopathy. TCRdb re-called the multiplex PCR reads through MiXCR, storing one row per CDR3 protein. The sample includes about 400,000 distinct CDR3 sequences, approximately 14% of them seen just once. Sequenced input: blood. These receptors were obtained from a woman between 18 and 29 years old with Graves' hyperthyroidism. Each CDR3 is given with its conserved first and last residue. The D gene is left open where the match is weak. Only part of the rows carry a size: once, few, many, or a class if the clone is expanded.

many TRBJ2-3 TRBV2 . CASRRAGDTQYF TGTGCCAGCCGAAGAGCCGGAGATACGCAGTATTTT
few TRBJ2-5 TRBV5-8 TRBD1 CASSLNRGFQETQYF TGTGCCAGCAGCTTGAACAGGGGATTCCAAGAGACCCAGTACTTC
many TRBJ2-3 TRBV20-1 TRBD2 CSAGRGGPVDTQYF TGCAGTGCCGGGAGGGGAGGGCCGGTCGATACGCAGTATTTT
few TRBJ2-5 TRBV12-3/TRBV12-4 TRBD1 CASSGTVFQETQYF TGTGCCAGCAGCGGGACAGTCTTCCAAGAGACCCAGTACTTC
. TRBJ2-7 TRBV19 . CASGDRTSYEQYF TGTGCCAGTGGTGACCGGACAAGCTACGAGCAGTACTTC
many TRBJ1-1 TRBV2 . CASSLLEGGNTEAFF TGTGCCAGCAGTCTCTTGGAGGGGGGGAACACTGAAGCTTTCTTT
many TRBJ2-7 TRBV28 TRBD1 CASSSPGTGDTWPYEQYF TGTGCCAGCAGTTCCCCCGGGACAGGGGATACTTGGCCCTACGAGCAGTACTTC
. TRBJ1-2 TRBV28 TRBD1 CASSLTGGPGYGYTF TGTGCCAGCAGCTTGACAGGGGGCCCTGGCTATGGCTACACCTTC
. TRBJ1-2 TRBV20-1 . CSAGAYGYTF TGCAGTGCTGGTGCTTATGGCTACACCTTC
. TRBJ2-7 TRBV7-8 . CASSLDSLSSYEQYF TGTGCCAGCAGCTTGGACAGCTTGAGCTCCTACGAGCAGTACTTC
many TRBJ1-6 TRBV30 . CAWSSWLVNSPLHF TGTGCCTGGAGTTCATGGCTAGTTAATTCACCCCTCCACTTT
many TRBJ1-1 TRBV3-1 . CASSQEIGSRSDTEAFF TGTGCCAGCAGCCAAGAAATTGGCAGCAGGTCGGACACTGAAGCTTTCTTT
. TRBJ1-6 TRBV5-1 . CASSLSQTNSPLHF TGCGCCAGCAGCTTGAGTCAGACAAATTCACCCCTCCACTTT
many TRBJ1-2 TRBV28 . CASSRAGGLGYGYTF TGTGCCAGCAGCCGTGCGGGTGGGCTCGGCTATGGCTACACCTTC
. TRBJ1-5 TRBV20-1 . CSASQSGSNQPQHF TGCAGTGCTAGTCAGTCGGGAAGTAATCAGCCCCAGCATTTT
many TRBJ1-2 TRBV4-2 TRBD1 CASSQERGHGYTF TGTGCCAGCAGCCAAGAGAGGGGGCACGGCTACACCTTC
. TRBJ2-3 TRBV4-1 TRBD2 CASSHIAGTDTQYF TGCGCCAGCAGCCACATAGCGGGAACAGATACGCAGTATTTT
many TRBJ2-7 TRBV6-5 TRBD1 CASSYADRGHDYEQYF TGTGCCAGCAGTTACGCTGACAGGGGGCACGACTACGAGCAGTACTTC
. TRBJ1-2 TRBV27 . CATSRVSLGGIYGYTF TGTGCCACCTCCCGGGTCTCTCTGGGGGGGATCTATGGCTACACCTTC
many TRBJ2-1 TRBV2 . CASSEALMDEKIKSYNEQFF TGTGCCAGCAGTGAAGCGCTTATGGACGAAAAAATAAAATCCTACAATGAGCAGTTCTTC
many TRBJ2-5 TRBV28 . CASSTYTLANYQETQYF TGTGCCAGCAGCACCTATACCCTAGCTAATTACCAAGAGACCCAGTACTTC
many TRBJ2-1 TRBV6-1 TRBD2 CAASSGGSGYNEQFF TGTGCCGCCTCGTCGGGCGGGAGCGGTTACAATGAGCAGTTCTTC
many TRBJ1-2 TRBV28 . CASSIPRVEGYTF TGTGCCAGCAGTATCCCCAGGGTGGAAGGCTACACCTTC